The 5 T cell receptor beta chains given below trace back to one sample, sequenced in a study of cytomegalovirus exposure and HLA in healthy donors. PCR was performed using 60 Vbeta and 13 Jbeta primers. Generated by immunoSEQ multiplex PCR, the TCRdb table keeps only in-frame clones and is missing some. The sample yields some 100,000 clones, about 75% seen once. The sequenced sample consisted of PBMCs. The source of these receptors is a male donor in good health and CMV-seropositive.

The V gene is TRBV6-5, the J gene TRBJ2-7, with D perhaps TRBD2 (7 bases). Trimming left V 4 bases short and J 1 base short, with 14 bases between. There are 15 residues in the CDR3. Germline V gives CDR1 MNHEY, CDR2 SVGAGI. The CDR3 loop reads CASSWGRGASYEQYF. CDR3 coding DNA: TGTGCCAGCAGTTGGGGGAGGGGGGCGTCCTACGAGCAGTACTTC.

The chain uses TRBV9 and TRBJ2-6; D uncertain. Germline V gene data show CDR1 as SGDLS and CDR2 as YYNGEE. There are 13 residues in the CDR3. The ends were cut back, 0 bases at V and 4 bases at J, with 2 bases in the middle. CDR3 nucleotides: TGTGCCAGCAGCGTAGCAGGGGCCAACGTCCTGACTTTC. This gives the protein CASSVAGANVLTF.

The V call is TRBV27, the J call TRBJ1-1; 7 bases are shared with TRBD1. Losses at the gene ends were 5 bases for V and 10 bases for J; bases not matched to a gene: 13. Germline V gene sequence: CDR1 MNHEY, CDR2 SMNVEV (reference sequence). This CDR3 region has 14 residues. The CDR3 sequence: CASSALDRVGGAFF. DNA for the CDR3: TGTGCCAGCAGTGCACTCGACAGGGTCGGCGGAGCTTTCTTT.

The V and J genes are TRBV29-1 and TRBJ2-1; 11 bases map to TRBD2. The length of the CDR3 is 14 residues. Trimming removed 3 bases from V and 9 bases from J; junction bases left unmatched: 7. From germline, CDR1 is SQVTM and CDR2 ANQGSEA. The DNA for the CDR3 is TGCAGCGTTGAGGCTAGCGGGGGGAAAATTGAGCAGTTCTTC. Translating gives CSVEASGGKIEQFF.

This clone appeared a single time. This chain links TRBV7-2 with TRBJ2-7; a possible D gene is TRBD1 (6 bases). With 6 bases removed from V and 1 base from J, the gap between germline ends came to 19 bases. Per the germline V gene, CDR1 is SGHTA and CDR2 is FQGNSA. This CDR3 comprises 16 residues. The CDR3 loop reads CASSPQGPQGSYEQYF. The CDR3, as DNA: TGTGCCAGCAGTCCCCAAGGGCCCCAGGGGTCCTACGAGCAGTACTTC.